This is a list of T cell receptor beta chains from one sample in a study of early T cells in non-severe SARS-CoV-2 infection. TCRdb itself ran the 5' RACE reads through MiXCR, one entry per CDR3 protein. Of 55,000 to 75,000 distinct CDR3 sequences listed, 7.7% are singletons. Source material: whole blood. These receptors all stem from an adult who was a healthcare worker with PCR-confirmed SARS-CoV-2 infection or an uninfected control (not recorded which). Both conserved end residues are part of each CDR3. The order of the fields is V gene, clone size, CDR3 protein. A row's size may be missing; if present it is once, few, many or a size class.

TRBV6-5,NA,CASSYSEGAGNNEQFF
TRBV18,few,CASSPPHSYNEQFF
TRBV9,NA,CASSLLAGADYEQYF
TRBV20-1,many,CSASGSAVISQTGELFF
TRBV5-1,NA,CASRRTGPNNEQFF
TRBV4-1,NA,CASFKTGLGLTSTDTQYF
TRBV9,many,CASSVEPSYNEQFF
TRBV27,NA,CATKPGVLGEQYF
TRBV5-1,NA,CASSSGTYAYEQYF
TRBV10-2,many,CASSLTGEGNQPQHF
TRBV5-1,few,CASSRTSGSSDTQYF
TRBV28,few,CASSVDRGGYNSPLHF
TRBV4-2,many,CASSQTLAGGRSYNEQFF
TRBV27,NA,CASSLSQGLTGELFF
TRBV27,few,CASSRQVSTDTQYF
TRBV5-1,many,CASRGLEDAEAFF
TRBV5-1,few,CASSLTQGANTEAFF
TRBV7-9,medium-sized,CASSLSQATDTQYF
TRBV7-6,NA,CASSSYQRWEQFF
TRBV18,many,CASSPPESQHRQFF
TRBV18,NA,CASSPVHGELFF
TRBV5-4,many,CASNAGGTQETQYF
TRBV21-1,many,CASSKAETGMYHQPQHF
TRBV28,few,CASSGRRDSGGGGTEAFF
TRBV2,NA,CASRGQTGLAGEGADTQYF
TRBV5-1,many,CASSYQGMEGEKLFF
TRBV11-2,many,CASSFDRYNSPLHF
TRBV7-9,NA,CASSFLYEQYF
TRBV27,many,CASSIQGTYEQYF
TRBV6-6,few,CASSYSGRLGSSTDTQYF